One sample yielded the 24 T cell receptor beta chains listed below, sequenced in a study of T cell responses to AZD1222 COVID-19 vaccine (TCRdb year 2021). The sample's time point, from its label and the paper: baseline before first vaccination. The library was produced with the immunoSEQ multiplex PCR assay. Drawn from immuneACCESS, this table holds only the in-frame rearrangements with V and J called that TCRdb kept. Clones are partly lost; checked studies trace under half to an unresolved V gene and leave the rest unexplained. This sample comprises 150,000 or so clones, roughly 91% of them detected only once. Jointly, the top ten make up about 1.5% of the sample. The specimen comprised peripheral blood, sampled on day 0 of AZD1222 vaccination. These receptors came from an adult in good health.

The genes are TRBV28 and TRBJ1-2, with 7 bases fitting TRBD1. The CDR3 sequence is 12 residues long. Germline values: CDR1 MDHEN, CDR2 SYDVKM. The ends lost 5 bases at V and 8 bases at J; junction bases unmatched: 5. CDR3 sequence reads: CASSQGGGGYTF. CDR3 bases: TGTGCCAGCAGTCAGGGGGGCGGGGGCTACACCTTC.

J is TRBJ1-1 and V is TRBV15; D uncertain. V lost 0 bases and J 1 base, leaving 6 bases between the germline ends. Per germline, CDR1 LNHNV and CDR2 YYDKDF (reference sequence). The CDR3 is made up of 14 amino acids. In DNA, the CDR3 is TGTGCCACCAGCAGAGATCGGGGGAACACTGAAGCTTTCTTT. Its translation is CATSRDRGNTEAFF.

In nucleotides, the CDR3 is TGCGCCAGCAGCAAGGGGACAAGGAACACTGAAGCTTTCTTT. Its translation is CASSKGTRNTEAFF. The chain links TRBV5-1 to TRBJ1-1, with D possibly being TRBD1 (6 bases). This CDR3 spans 14 amino acids. Trimming shortened V by 4 bases and J by 1 base, and 11 bases separated the two germline ends. Germline CDR1 is SGHRS and CDR2 is YFSETQ.

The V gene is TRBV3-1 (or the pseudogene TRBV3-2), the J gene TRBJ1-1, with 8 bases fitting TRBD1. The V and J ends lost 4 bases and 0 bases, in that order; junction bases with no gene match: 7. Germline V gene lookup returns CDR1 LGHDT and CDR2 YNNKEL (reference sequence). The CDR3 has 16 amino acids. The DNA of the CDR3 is TGTGCCAGCAGCCCCCCCGCAGGGGGCCTGAACACTGAAGCTTTCTTT. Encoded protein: CASSPPAGGLNTEAFF.

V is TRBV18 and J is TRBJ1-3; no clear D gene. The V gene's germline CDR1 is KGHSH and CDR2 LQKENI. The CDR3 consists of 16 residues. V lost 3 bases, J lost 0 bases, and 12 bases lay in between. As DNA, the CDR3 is TGTGCCAGCTCACCCAAGGGTCAGCTCTCTGGAAACACCATATATTTT. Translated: CASSPKGQLSGNTIYF.

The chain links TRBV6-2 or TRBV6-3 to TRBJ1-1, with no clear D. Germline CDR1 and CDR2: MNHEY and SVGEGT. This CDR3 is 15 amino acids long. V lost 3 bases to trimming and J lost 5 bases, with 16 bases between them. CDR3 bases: TGTGCCAGCAGTTATCGTCGTGGTTCGGGGACTGAAGCTTTCTTT. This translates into CASSYRRGSGTEAFF.

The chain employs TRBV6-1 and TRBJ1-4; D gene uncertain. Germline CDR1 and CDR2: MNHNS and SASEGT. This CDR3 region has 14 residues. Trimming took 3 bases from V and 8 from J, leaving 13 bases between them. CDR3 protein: CASSESGGREKLFF. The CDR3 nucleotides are TGTGCCAGCAGTGAGTCTGGCGGGAGGGAAAAACTGTTTTTT.

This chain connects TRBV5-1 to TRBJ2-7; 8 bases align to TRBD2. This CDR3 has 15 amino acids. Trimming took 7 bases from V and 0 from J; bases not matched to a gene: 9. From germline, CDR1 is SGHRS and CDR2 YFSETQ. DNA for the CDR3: TGCGCCAGCGCGTTGGGCGGGAGGCCCTCCTACGAGCAGTACTTC. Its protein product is CASALGGRPSYEQYF.

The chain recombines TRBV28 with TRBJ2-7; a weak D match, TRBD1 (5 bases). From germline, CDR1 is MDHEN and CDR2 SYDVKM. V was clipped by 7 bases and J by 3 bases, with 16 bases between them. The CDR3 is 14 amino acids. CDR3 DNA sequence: TGTGCCAGCACTCGGACACCCCCCAGCTACGAGCAGTACTTC. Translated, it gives CASTRTPPSYEQYF.

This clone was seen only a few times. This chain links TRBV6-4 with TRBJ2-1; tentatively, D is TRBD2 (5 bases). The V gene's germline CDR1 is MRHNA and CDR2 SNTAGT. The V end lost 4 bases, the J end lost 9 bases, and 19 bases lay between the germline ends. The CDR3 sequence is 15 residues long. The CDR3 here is CASSAEADSFGEQFF. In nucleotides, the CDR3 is TGTGCCAGCAGTGCTGAAGCGGATAGCTTTGGTGAGCAGTTCTTC.

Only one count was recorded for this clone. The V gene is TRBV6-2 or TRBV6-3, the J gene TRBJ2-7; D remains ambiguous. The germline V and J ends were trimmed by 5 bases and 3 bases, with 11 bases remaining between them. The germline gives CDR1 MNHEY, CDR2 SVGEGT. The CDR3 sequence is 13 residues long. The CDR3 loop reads CASSPRGNYEQYF. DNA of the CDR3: TGTGCCAGCAGTCCCCGAGGAAACTACGAGCAGTACTTC.

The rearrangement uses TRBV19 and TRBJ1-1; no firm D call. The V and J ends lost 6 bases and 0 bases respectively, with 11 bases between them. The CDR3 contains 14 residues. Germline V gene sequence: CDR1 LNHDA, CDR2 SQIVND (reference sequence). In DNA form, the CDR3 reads TGTGCCAGTAGCGTAGCCAGTTTGAACACTGAAGCTTTCTTT. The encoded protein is CASSVASLNTEAFF.

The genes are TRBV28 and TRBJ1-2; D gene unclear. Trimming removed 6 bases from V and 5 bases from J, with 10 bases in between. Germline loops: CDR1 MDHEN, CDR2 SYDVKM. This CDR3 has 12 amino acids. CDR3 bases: TGTGCCAGCAGGAACAGTGCTTATGGCTACACCTTC. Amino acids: CASRNSAYGYTF.

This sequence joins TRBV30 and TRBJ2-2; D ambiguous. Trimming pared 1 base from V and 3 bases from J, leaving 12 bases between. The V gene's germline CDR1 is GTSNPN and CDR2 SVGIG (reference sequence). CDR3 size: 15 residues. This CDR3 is CAWSASGRDTGELFF. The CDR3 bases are TGTGCCTGGAGTGCGAGTGGGCGTGACACCGGGGAGCTGTTTTTT.

CDR3 DNA sequence: TGTGCCAGTAGTACCGGGCCTGGGGTAGGGAATGAGCAGTTCTTC. Amino acids: CASSTGPGVGNEQFF. The chain joins TRBV19 to TRBJ2-1; no clear D. Trimming took off 4 bases at V and 7 bases at J, with 17 bases between the two ends. The germline CDR1 and CDR2 sequences are LNHDA and SQIVND (reference sequence). CDR3 length: 15 amino acids.

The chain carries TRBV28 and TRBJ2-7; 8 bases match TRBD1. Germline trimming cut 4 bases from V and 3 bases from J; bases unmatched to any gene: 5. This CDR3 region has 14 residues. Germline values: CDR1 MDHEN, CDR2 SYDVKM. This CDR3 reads CASSSGTGSYEQYF. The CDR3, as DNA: TGTGCCAGCAGTTCAGGGACAGGAAGCTACGAGCAGTACTTC.

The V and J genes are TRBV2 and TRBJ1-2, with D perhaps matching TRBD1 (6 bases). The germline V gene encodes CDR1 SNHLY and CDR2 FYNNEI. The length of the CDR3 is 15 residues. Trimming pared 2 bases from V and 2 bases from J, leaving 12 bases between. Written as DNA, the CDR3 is TGTGCCAGCAGTGAACTGGGGACAACAAACTATGGCTACACCTTC. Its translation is CASSELGTTNYGYTF.

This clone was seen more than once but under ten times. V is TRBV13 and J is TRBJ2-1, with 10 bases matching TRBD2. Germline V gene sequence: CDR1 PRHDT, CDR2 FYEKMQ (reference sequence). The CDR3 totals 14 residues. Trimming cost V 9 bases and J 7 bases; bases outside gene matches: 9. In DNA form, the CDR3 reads TGTGCCAGTCTAAAAGCGGGAGGGAAGAATGAGCAGTTCTTC. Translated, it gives CASLKAGGKNEQFF.

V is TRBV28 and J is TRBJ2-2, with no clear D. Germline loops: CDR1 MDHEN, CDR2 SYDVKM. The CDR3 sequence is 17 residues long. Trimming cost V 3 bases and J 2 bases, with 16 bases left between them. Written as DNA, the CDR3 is TGTGCCAGCAGTTTTCCAGTTTTCGAGGACAACACCGGGGAGCTGTTTTTT. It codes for CASSFPVFEDNTGELFF.

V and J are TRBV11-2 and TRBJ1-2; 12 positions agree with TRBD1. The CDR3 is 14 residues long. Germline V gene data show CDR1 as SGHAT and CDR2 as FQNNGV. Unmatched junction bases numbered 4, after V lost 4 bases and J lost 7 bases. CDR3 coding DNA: TGTGCCAGCAGCTGGGGGACAGGGGGCTCTGGCTACACCTTC. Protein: CASSWGTGGSGYTF.

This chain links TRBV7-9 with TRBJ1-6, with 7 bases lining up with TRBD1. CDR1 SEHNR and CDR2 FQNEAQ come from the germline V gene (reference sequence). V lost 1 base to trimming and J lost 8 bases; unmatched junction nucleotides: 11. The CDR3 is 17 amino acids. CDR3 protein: CASSLDGQALGYSPLHF. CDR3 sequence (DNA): TGTGCCAGCAGCTTAGATGGACAGGCCCTGGGGTATTCACCCCTCCACTTT. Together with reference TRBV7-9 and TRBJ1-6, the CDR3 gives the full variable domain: DTGVSQNPRHKITKRGQNVTFRCDPISEHNRLYWYRQTLGQGPEFLTYFQNEAQLEKSRLLSDRFSAERPKGSFSTLEIQRTEQGDSAMYLCASSLDGQALGYSPLHFGNGTRLTVT.

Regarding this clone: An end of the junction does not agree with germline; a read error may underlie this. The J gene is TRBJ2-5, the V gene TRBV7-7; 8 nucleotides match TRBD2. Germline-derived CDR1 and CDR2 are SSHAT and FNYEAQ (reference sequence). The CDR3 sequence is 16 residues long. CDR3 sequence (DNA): TGTGCTAGCAGCCCCGGTGATAGCGGGACCTGGAGGACCCAGTACTTC. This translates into CASSPGDSGTWRTQYF. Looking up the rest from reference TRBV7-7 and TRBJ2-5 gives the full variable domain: GAGVSQSPRYKVTKRGQDVTLRCDPISSHATLYWYQQALGQGPEFLTYFNYEAQPDKSGLPSDRFSAERPEGSISTLTIQRTEQRDSAMYRCASSPGDSGTWRTQYFGPGTRLLVL.

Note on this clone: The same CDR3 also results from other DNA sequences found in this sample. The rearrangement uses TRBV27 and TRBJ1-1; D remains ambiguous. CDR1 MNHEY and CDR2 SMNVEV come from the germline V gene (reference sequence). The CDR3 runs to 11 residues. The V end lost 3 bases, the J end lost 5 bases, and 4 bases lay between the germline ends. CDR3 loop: CASSLGTEAFF. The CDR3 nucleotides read TGTGCCAGCAGTTTGGGGACTGAAGCTTTCTTT.

The CDR3 nucleotides read TGTGCCAGCACTGGGGGGGTGAGCTATGGCTACACCTTC. Residues: CASTGGVSYGYTF. The genes are TRBV12-3 or TRBV12-4 and TRBJ1-2; D might be TRBD1 (5 bases). V lost 7 bases to trimming and J lost 4 bases, with 13 bases between them. This CDR3 has 13 amino acids.